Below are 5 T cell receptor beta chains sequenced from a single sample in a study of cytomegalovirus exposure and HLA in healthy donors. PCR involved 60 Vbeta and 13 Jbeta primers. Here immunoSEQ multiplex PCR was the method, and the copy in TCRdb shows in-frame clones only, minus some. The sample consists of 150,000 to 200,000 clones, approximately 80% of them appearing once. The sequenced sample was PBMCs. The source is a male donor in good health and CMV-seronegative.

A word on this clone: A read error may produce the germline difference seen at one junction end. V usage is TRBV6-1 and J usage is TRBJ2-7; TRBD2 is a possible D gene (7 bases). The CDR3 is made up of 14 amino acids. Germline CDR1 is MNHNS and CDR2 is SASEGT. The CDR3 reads CASSESGGGGANSF. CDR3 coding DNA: TGTGCCAGCAGTGAAAGTGGCGGTGGGGGGGCCAACTCCTTC.

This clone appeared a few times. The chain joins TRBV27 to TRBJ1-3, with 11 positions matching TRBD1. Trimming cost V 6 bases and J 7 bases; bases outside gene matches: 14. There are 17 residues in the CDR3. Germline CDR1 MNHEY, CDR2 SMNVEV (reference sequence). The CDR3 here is CASSPKSPGQGVNTIYF. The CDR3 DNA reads TGTGCCAGCAGCCCCAAATCTCCGGGACAGGGGGTGAACACCATATATTTT.

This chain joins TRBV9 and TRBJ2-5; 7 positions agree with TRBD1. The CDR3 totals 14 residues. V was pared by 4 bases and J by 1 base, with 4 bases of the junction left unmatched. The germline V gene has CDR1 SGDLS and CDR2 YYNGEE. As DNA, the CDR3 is TGTGCCAGCAGCATTGGGACAGCCCAAGAGACCCAGTACTTC. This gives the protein CASSIGTAQETQYF.

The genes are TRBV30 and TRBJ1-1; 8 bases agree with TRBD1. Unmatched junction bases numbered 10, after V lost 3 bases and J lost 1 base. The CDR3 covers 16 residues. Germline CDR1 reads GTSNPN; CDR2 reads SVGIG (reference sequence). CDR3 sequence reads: CAWRGQAVTTNTEAFF. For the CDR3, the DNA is TGTGCCTGGAGGGGACAGGCTGTGACGACGAACACTGAAGCTTTCTTT.

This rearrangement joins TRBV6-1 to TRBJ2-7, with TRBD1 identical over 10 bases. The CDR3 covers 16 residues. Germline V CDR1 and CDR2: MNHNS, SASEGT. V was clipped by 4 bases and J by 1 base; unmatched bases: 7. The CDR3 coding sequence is TGTGCCAGCAGTGCCGGGACAGGGGACGGGTCCTACGAGCAGTACTTC. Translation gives CASSAGTGDGSYEQYF.